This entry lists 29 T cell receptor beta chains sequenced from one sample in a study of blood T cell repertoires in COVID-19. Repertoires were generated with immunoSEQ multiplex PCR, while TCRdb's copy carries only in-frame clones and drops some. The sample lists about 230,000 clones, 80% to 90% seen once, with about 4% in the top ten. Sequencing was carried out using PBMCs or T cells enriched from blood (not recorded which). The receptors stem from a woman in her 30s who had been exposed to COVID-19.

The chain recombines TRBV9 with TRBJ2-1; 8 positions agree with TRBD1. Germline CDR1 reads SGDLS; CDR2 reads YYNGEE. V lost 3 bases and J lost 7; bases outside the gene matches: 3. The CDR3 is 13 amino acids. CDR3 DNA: TGTGCCAGCAGCGGGACAGGGAGAAATGAGCAGTTCTTC. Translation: CASSGTGRNEQFF.

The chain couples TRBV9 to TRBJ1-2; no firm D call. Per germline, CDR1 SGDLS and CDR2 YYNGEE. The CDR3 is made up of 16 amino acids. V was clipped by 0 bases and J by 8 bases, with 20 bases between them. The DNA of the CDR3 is TGTGCCAGCAGCGTAGATTCCCTGCCCGGGGAGGAAGGCTACACCTTC. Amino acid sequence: CASSVDSLPGEEGYTF.

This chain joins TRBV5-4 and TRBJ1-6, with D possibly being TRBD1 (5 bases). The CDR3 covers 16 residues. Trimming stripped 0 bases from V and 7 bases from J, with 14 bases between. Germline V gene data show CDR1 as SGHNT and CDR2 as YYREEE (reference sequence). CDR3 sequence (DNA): TGTGCCAGCAGCTTGGCCAATCCGGGGGGAAATTCACCCCTCCACTTT. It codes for CASSLANPGGNSPLHF.

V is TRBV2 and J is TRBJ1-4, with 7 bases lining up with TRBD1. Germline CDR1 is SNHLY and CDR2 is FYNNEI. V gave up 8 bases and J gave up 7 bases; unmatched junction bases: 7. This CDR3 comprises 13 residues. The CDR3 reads CASQDRNGEKLFF. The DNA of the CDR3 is TGTGCCAGCCAGGACAGGAATGGTGAAAAACTGTTTTTT.

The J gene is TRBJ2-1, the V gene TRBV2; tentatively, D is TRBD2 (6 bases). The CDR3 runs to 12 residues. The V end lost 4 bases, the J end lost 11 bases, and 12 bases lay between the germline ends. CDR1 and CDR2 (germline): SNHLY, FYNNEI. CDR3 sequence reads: CASSGGEVKQFF. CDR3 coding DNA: TGTGCCAGCAGTGGAGGGGAGGTCAAGCAGTTCTTC.

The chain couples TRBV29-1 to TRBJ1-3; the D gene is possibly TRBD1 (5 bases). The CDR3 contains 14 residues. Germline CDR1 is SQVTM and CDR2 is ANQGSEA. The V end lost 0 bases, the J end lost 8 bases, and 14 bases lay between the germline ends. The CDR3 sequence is CSVEDTRGGDTIYF. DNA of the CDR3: TGCAGCGTTGAAGATACGCGGGGGGGAGACACCATATATTTT.

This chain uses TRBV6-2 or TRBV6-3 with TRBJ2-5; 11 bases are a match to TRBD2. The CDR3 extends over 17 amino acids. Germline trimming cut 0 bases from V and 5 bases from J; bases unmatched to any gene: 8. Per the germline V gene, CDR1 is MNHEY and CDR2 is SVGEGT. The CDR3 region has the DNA TGTGCCAGCAGTTACTCGAAACTAGCGGGAGTACGTGAGACCCAGTACTTC. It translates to CASSYSKLAGVRETQYF.

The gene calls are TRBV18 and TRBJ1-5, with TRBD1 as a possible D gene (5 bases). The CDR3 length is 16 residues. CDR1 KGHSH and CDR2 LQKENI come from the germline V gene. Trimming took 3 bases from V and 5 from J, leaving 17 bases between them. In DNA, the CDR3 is TGTGCCAGCTCACCTGGGGGGAGGATGGGGGATCAGCCCCAGCATTTT. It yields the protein CASSPGGRMGDQPQHF.

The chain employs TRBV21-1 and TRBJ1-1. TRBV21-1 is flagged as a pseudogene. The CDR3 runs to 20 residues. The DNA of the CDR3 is TGTGCCAGTCCCAAGTCTAGAAGGGATAAGGAGGGCCGATGCGACTCTGAAGCTTTCTTT. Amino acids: CASPKSRRDKEGRCDSEAFF.

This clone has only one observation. The CDR3 reads CASSLLGQGLHTEAFF. As DNA, the CDR3 is TGTGCCAGCAGCTTACTGGGACAGGGTCTGCACACTGAAGCTTTCTTT. This chain uses TRBV7-9 with TRBJ1-1; TRBD1 agrees at 9 bases. Per the germline V gene, CDR1 is SEHNR and CDR2 is FQNEAQ (reference sequence). The CDR3 covers 16 residues. V lost 2 bases to trimming and J lost 3 bases; unmatched junction nucleotides: 7.

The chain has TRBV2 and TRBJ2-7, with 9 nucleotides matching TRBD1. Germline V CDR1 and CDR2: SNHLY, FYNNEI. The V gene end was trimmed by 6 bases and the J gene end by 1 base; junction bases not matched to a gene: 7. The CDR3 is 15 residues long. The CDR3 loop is CASSVPGQGSYEQYF. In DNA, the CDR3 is TGTGCCAGCAGCGTCCCGGGACAGGGTTCCTACGAGCAGTACTTC.

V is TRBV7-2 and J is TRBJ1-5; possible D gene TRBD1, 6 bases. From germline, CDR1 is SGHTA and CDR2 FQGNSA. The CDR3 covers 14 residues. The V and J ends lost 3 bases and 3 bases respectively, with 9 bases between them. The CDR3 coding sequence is TGTGCCAGCAGCTTCCGACAGGTCAATCAGCCCCAGCATTTT. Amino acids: CASSFRQVNQPQHF.

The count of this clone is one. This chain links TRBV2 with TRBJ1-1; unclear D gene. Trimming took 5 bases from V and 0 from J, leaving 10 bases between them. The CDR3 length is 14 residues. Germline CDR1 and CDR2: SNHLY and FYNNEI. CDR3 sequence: CASSQTFLNTEAFF. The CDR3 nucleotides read TGTGCCAGCAGTCAGACTTTTCTGAACACTGAAGCTTTCTTT.

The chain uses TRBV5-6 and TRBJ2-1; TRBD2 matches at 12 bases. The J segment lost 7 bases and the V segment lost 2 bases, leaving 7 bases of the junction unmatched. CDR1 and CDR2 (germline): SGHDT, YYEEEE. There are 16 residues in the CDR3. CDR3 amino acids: CASSFPRLAGGNEQFF. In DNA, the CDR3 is TGTGCCAGCAGCTTCCCGCGGCTAGCGGGAGGGAATGAGCAGTTCTTC.

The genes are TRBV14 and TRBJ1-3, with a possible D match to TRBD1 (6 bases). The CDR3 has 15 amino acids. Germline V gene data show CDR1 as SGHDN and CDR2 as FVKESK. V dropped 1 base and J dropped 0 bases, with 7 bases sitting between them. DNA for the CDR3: TGTGCCAGCAGCCAAGGCAGGGGCTCTGGAAACACCATATATTTT. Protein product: CASSQGRGSGNTIYF.

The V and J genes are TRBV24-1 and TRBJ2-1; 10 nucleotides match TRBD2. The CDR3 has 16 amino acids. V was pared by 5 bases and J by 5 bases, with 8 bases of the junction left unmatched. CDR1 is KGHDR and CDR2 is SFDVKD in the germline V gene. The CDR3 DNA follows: TGTGCCACCAGTGCCCGTAGCGGGAGGTCCGACAATGAGCAGTTCTTC. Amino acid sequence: CATSARSGRSDNEQFF.

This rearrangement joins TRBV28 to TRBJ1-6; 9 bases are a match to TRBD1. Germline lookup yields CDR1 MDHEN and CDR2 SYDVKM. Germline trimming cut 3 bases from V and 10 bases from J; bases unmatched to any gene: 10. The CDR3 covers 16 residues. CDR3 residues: CASSLGYGQGQSPLHF. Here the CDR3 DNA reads TGTGCCAGCAGTTTGGGCTACGGACAGGGGCAGTCACCCCTCCACTTT.

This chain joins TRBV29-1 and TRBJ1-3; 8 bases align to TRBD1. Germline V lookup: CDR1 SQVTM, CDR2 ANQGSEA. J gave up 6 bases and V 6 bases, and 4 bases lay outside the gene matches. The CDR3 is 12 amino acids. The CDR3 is CSVQGAENTIYF. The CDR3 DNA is TGCAGCGTCCAGGGGGCTGAAAACACCATATATTTT.

The CDR3 bases are TGTGCCAGCAGCCACCAAGTGGGAGTACAGACCCAGTACTTC. Translating gives CASSHQVGVQTQYF. The chain couples TRBV14 to TRBJ2-5; perhaps TRBD2 as D (5 bases). The CDR3 spans 14 residues. The V and J ends lost 3 bases and 6 bases respectively, with 14 bases between them. The germline gives CDR1 SGHDN, CDR2 FVKESK.

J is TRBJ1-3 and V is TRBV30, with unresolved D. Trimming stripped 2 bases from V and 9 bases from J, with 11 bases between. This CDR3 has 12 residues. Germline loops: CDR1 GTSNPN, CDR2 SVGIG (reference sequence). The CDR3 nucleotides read TGTGCCTGGAGTAGTACCGGGAGCACCATATATTTT. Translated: CAWSSTGSTIYF.

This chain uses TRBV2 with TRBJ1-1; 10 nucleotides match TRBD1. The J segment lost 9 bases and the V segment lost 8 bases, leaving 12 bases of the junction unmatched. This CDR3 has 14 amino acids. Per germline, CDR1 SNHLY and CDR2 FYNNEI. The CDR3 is CASSVGQGSSKAFF. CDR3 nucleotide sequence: TGTGCCAGCTCCGTGGGACAGGGGTCGTCGAAAGCTTTCTTT.

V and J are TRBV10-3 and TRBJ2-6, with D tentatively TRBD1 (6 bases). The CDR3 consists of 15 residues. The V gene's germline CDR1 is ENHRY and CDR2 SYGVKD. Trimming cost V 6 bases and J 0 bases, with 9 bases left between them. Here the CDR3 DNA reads TGTGCCATCAGCGACAGGAACTCTGGGGCCAACGTCCTGACTTTC. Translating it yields CAISDRNSGANVLTF.

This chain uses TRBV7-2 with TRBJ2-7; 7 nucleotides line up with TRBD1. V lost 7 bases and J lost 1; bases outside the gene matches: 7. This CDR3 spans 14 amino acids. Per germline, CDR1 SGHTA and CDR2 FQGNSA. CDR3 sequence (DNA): TGTGCCAGCACAGAATACAGGGGTTCCTACGAGCAGTACTTC. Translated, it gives CASTEYRGSYEQYF.

The CDR3 bases are TGTGCCAGCAGCTCGGGACAGGGGCGTATTGGCTATGGCTACACCTTC. The encoded protein is CASSSGQGRIGYGYTF. V gene TRBV5-4 combines with J gene TRBJ1-2, with TRBD1 matching over 10 bases. The germline CDR1 and CDR2 sequences are SGHNT and YYREEE (reference sequence). This CDR3 has 16 residues. J lost 4 bases, V lost 3 bases, and 9 bases had no gene match. The variable domain in full, completed from reference TRBV5-4 and TRBJ1-2, reads ETGVTQSPTHLIKTRGQQVTLRCSSQSGHNTVSWYQQALGQGPQFIFQYYREEENGRGNFPPRFSGLQFPNYSSELNVNALELDDSALYLCASSSGQGRIGYGYTFGSGTRLTVV.

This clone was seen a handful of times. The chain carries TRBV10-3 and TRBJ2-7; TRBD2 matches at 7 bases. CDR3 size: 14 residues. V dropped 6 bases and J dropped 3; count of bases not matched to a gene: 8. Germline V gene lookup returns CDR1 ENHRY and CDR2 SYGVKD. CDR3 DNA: TGTGCCATCAGAAGGGACTACTCGGACTACGAGCAGTACTTC. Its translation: CAIRRDYSDYEQYF.

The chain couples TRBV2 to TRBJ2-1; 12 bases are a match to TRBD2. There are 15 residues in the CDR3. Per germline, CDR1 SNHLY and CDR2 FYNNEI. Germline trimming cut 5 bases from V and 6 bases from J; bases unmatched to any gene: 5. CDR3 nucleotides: TGTGCCAGCAGTCTTCTAGCGGGAGGGGGCAATGAGCAGTTCTTC. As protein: CASSLLAGGGNEQFF.

CDR3 DNA sequence: TGTGCCAGCAGCGTAGGCCCGGGACAGTACGAGCAGTACTTC. This translates into CASSVGPGQYEQYF. The chain links TRBV9 to TRBJ2-7; 7 bases are a match to TRBD1. Germline values: CDR1 SGDLS, CDR2 YYNGEE. This CDR3 comprises 14 residues. V lost 0 bases, J lost 4 bases, and 4 bases stayed unmatched.

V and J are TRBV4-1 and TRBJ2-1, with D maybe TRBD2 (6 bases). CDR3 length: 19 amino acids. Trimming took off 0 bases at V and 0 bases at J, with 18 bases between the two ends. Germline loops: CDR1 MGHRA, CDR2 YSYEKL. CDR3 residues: CASSQDRGRDLSSYNEQFF. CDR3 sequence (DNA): TGCGCCAGCAGCCAAGATCGAGGTAGGGACTTGAGCTCCTACAATGAGCAGTTCTTC.

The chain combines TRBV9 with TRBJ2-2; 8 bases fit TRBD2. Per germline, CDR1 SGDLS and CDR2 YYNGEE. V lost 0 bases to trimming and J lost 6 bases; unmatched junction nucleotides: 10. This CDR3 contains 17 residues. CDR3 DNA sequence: TGTGCCAGCAGCGTAGCGGGAGGGAGTTTTAGGGCCGGGGAGCTGTTTTTT. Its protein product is CASSVAGGSFRAGELFF.